One sample yielded the 31 T cell receptor beta chains listed below, sequenced in a study of CD8 T cells in Susac syndrome. Random hexamers primed reverse transcription of about 0.5 to 1 ug RNA. TCRdb redid the calling of the immunoSEQ multiplex PCR reads with MiXCR, one entry per CDR3 protein. The data show about 77,000 distinct CDR3 sequences, approximately 94% seen once. The specimen was CD4+ T cells from PBMCs. These TCRs come from a human donor with Susac syndrome.

V gene TRBV24-1 combines with J gene TRBJ2-3; a weak D match, TRBD1 (6 bases). Per the germline V gene, CDR1 is KGHDR and CDR2 is SFDVKD. The V end lost 0 bases, the J end lost 8 bases, and 8 bases lay between the germline ends. CDR3 length: 13 residues. The CDR3 protein is CATSDLPQGTQYF. CDR3 in DNA: TGTGCCACCAGTGATTTGCCACAGGGTACGCAGTATTTT.

The chain employs TRBV6-5 and TRBJ1-5; TRBD1 is a possible D gene (5 bases). Germline assignment: CDR1 MNHEY and CDR2 SVGAGI. The CDR3 covers 15 residues. V was shortened by 0 bases and J by 5 bases, with 11 bases between the two germline ends. The CDR3 region has the DNA TGTGCCAGCAGTTACTCGGTCCAGGGCTATCAGCCCCAGCATTTT. Translated: CASSYSVQGYQPQHF.

This chain joins TRBV19 and TRBJ2-5, with TRBD2 as a possible D gene (5 bases). Trimming removed 5 bases from V and 5 bases from J, with 9 bases in between. Germline loops: CDR1 LNHDA, CDR2 SQIVND (reference sequence). CDR3 length equals 12 residues. In nucleotides, the CDR3 is TGTGCCAGTAGTCCGGGGTGGGAGACCCAGTACTTC. Its protein product is CASSPGWETQYF.

The J gene is TRBJ1-5, the V gene TRBV5-1; D remains ambiguous. The germline V and J ends were trimmed by 0 bases and 3 bases, with 7 bases remaining between them. Looked up from germline, CDR1 is SGHRS and CDR2 is YFSETQ. This CDR3 has 14 residues. CDR3 residues: CASSLDGLNQPQHF. The CDR3 DNA reads TGCGCCAGCAGCTTGGACGGACTCAATCAGCCCCAGCATTTT.

The rearrangement joins TRBV20-1 to TRBJ2-7, with 9 bases matching TRBD1. V was clipped by 6 bases and J by 2 bases; unmatched bases: 8. This CDR3 is built from 14 residues. The germline V gene encodes CDR1 DFQATT and CDR2 SNEGSKA (reference sequence). The CDR3 region is CSADPGTGTYEQYF. In nucleotides, the CDR3 is TGCAGTGCCGATCCCGGGACAGGGACCTACGAGCAGTACTTC.

This chain uses TRBV5-1 with TRBJ2-7; D ambiguous. Trimming shortened V by 0 bases and J by 4 bases, and 8 bases separated the two germline ends. Germline loops: CDR1 SGHRS, CDR2 YFSETQ. The CDR3 spans 13 residues. The CDR3 DNA follows: TGCGCCAGCAGCTTGGGGGTTCAATACGAGCAGTACTTC. This sequence encodes CASSLGVQYEQYF. Together with reference TRBV5-1 and TRBJ2-7, the CDR3 gives the full variable domain: KAGVTQTPRYLIKTRGQQVTLSCSPISGHRSVSWYQQTPGQGLQFLFEYFSETQRNKGNFPGRFSGRQFSNSRSEMNVSTLELGDSALYLCASSLGVQYEQYFGPGTRLTVT.

The DNA for the CDR3 is TGTGCCAGCAGCCACCAGACTAGCGGGCCATACGAGCAGTACTTC. This gives the protein CASSHQTSGPYEQYF. V gene TRBV3-1 combines with J gene TRBJ2-7, with TRBD2 identical over 10 bases. Germline CDR1 and CDR2: LGHDT and YNNKEL (reference sequence). V was pared by 3 bases and J by 4 bases, with 6 bases of the junction left unmatched. The CDR3 runs 15 residues.

V gene TRBV20-1 combines with J gene TRBJ2-2; TRBD2 might be the D (5 bases). This CDR3 has 11 amino acids. V was cut by 5 bases and J by 7 bases, with 8 bases left in between. The germline CDR1 and CDR2 sequences are DFQATT and SNEGSKA (reference sequence). The CDR3 here is CSAFRDGELFF. Written as DNA, the CDR3 is TGCAGTGCTTTCCGGGACGGGGAGCTGTTTTTT.

The rearrangement links TRBV6-5 to TRBJ2-4, with D possibly TRBD2 on 7 matching bases. Germline lookup yields CDR1 MNHEY and CDR2 SVGAGI. The CDR3 has 15 residues. V was pared by 4 bases and J by 0 bases, with 10 bases between. Here the CDR3 DNA reads TGTGCCAGCAGTTCTGGGGGGGCAGCCAAAAACATTCAGTACTTC. Its protein product is CASSSGGAAKNIQYF.

The chain has TRBV29-1 and TRBJ2-2, with D perhaps being TRBD1 or TRBD2 (5 bases each). The germline V gene has CDR1 SQVTM and CDR2 ANQGSEA. There are 15 residues in the CDR3. The V and J ends lost 4 bases and 1 base respectively, with 13 bases between them. The CDR3 DNA reads TGCAGCGTTGGGACCGGGACGGTGAACACCGGGGAGCTGTTTTTT. This gives the protein CSVGTGTVNTGELFF.

This rearrangement joins TRBV6-1 to TRBJ2-7; D unclear. Trimming shortened V by 6 bases and J by 7 bases, and 16 bases separated the two germline ends. The CDR3 totals 13 residues. Per the germline V gene, CDR1 is MNHNS and CDR2 is SASEGT. The CDR3 bases are TGTGCCAGCAGCGGTAGTTCAGCTCGGGAGCAGTACTTC. Encoded protein: CASSGSSAREQYF.

This clonotype has only one observation. The chain couples TRBV20-1 to TRBJ2-7, with TRBD1 identical over 7 bases. Germline V gene lookup returns CDR1 DFQATT and CDR2 SNEGSKA (reference sequence). This CDR3 is built from 12 residues. The DNA for the CDR3 is TGCAGCTCCGGGACAGTTCAACACGAGCAGTACTTC. Its translation is CSSGTVQHEQYF.

This chain uses TRBV20-1 with TRBJ2-3, with D possibly matching TRBD2 (5 bases). This CDR3 has 13 residues. Germline loops: CDR1 DFQATT, CDR2 SNEGSKA (reference sequence). The ends were cut back, 5 bases at V and 2 bases at J, with 11 bases in the middle. The CDR3 DNA sequence: TGCAGTGCTCCTTCGACTATCACAGATACGCAGTATTTT. Its translation is CSAPSTITDTQYF.

This chain joins TRBV18 and TRBJ2-3, with 14 bases lining up with TRBD2. With V trimmed by 3 bases and J by 2 bases, 7 bases remained unmatched. Germline V gene lookup returns CDR1 KGHSH and CDR2 LQKENI. The CDR3 is 18 residues long. For the CDR3, the DNA is TGTGCCAGCTCACCCGACCCGACTAGCGGGAGGGCCACAGATACGCAGTATTTT. Its translation: CASSPDPTSGRATDTQYF.

V gene TRBV7-9 combines with J gene TRBJ2-1, with D possibly matching TRBD1 (6 bases). The V end was cut by 7 bases, the J end by 1 base, with 17 bases between. The CDR3 runs to 16 residues. Germline V gene data show CDR1 as SEHNR and CDR2 as FQNEAQ (reference sequence). CDR3: CASTLGGLRSYNEQFF. DNA for the CDR3: TGTGCCAGCACCCTAGGGGGATTACGGTCCTACAATGAGCAGTTCTTC.

The rearrangement joins TRBV27 to TRBJ2-7; 13 bases are shared with TRBD2. With 9 bases clipped from V and 2 bases from J, the junction kept 22 bases outside the gene matches. The germline CDR1 and CDR2 sequences are MNHEY and SMNVEV (reference sequence). This CDR3 comprises 20 residues. CDR3 amino acids: CASSRRTPGLAGHLPYEQYF. CDR3 DNA sequence: TGTGCCAGTTCCCGGCGCACCCCGGGACTAGCGGGGCACCTCCCCTACGAGCAGTACTTC.

The CDR3 spells CASRDRGRSDTQYF. The CDR3 bases are TGTGCCAGCAGGGACAGGGGGCGGTCGGATACGCAGTATTTT. The rearrangement uses TRBV6-5 and TRBJ2-3, with 11 bases aligning to TRBD1. The CDR3 is made up of 14 amino acids. Germline V gives CDR1 MNHEY, CDR2 SVGAGI. Trimming took 6 bases from V and 6 from J; bases not matched to a gene: 5.

This chain joins TRBV7-6 and TRBJ1-1; no definite D call. The CDR3 extends over 14 amino acids. The V and J ends lost 3 bases and 0 bases respectively, with 8 bases between them. Germline V gives CDR1 SGHVS, CDR2 FNYEAQ. CDR3 in DNA: TGTGCCAGCAGCTTGGCGGGAGTGAACACTGAAGCTTTCTTT. The encoded protein is CASSLAGVNTEAFF. The whole variable domain, filled in from reference TRBV7-6 and TRBJ1-1, reads GAGVSQSPRYKVTKRGQDVALRCDPISGHVSLYWYRQALGQGPEFLTYFNYEAQQDKSGLPNDRFSAERPEGSISTLTIQRTEQRDSAMYRCASSLAGVNTEAFFGQGTRLTVV.

The chain uses TRBV7-2 and TRBJ2-7; the match to TRBD1 covers 7 bases. Germline CDR1 reads SGHTA; CDR2 reads FQGNSA. V shed 5 bases, J shed 5 bases, and the junction held 6 bases outside the gene matches. This CDR3 is built from 13 residues. The CDR3 nucleotides read TGTGCCAGCAGCGCAAACAGGGGTAACGAGCAGTACTTC. Translating it yields CASSANRGNEQYF.

The V call is TRBV5-1, the J call TRBJ2-1; either TRBD1 or TRBD2 may fit D (6 bases each). With 4 bases removed from V and 6 bases from J, the gap between germline ends came to 11 bases. CDR3 length: 13 residues. Germline-derived CDR1 and CDR2 are SGHRS and YFSETQ. In nucleotides, the CDR3 is TGCGCCAGCAGCCCGGGGGCCGCCAATGAGCAGTTCTTC. This gives the protein CASSPGAANEQFF.

V usage is TRBV7-9 and J usage is TRBJ2-4; D gene ambiguous. Germline lookup yields CDR1 SEHNR and CDR2 FQNEAQ (reference sequence). V was clipped by 3 bases and J by 13 bases, with 10 bases between them. The length of the CDR3 is 11 residues. The CDR3 sequence is CASSFSLEQYF. CDR3 in DNA: TGTGCCAGCAGCTTTTCCCTTGAACAGTACTTC.

The CDR3 DNA reads TGCAGTGCTAGCGGACAGACTAGATCCTACGAGCAGTACTTC. It translates to CSASGQTRSYEQYF. The chain joins TRBV20-1 to TRBJ2-7; the D call may be TRBD1 or TRBD2 (6 bases each). Trimming shortened V by 3 bases and J by 1 base, and 13 bases separated the two germline ends. This CDR3 has 14 residues. Germline V gives CDR1 DFQATT, CDR2 SNEGSKA (reference sequence).

J is TRBJ2-7 and V is TRBV5-1; the D gene could be TRBD1 or TRBD2 (5 bases each). The CDR3 runs to 13 residues. In germline, CDR1 is SGHRS, CDR2 YFSETQ. The germline V and J ends were trimmed by 0 bases and 7 bases, with 11 bases remaining between them. The CDR3 region is CASSLAGQGEQYF. The CDR3 nucleotides are TGCGCCAGCAGCTTGGCGGGGCAAGGGGAGCAGTACTTC.

V is TRBV5-1 and J is TRBJ1-1, with a weak D call TRBD1 (5 bases). V was cut by 5 bases and J by 6 bases, with 11 bases left in between. Per the germline V gene, CDR1 is SGHRS and CDR2 is YFSETQ. The CDR3 totals 12 residues. The CDR3 spells CASSGQGPEAFF. In DNA form, the CDR3 reads TGCGCCAGCAGTGGGCAGGGTCCTGAAGCTTTCTTT. Complete variable domain (other parts from reference TRBV5-1 and TRBJ1-1): KAGVTQTPRYLIKTRGQQVTLSCSPISGHRSVSWYQQTPGQGLQFLFEYFSETQRNKGNFPGRFSGRQFSNSRSEMNVSTLELGDSALYLCASSGQGPEAFFGQGTRLTVV.

The rearrangement uses TRBV6-2 or TRBV6-3 and TRBJ1-5; no firm D call. Trimming cost V 5 bases and J 11 bases, with 16 bases left between them. Per germline, CDR1 MNHEY and CDR2 SVGEGT. The CDR3 consists of 13 residues. CDR3 residues: CASSPGPTGTQHF. In DNA form, the CDR3 reads TGTGCCAGCAGTCCGGGTCCAACTGGCACCCAGCATTTT.

Only one count was recorded for this clonotype. The rearrangement joins TRBV18 to TRBJ2-3; D unresolved. CDR1 KGHSH and CDR2 LQKENI come from the germline V gene. V was cut by 3 bases and J by 0 bases, with 13 bases left in between. This CDR3 contains 16 residues. DNA of the CDR3: TGTGCCAGCTCACCCCAGGTGGAGCTTAGCACAGATACGCAGTATTTT. Translating gives CASSPQVELSTDTQYF. The full variable domain, with the rest looked up from reference TRBV18 and TRBJ2-3, is NAGVMQNPRHLVRRRGQEARLRCSPMKGHSHVYWYRQLPEEGLKFMVYLQKENIIDESGMPKERFSAEFPKEGPSILRIQQVVRGDSAAYFCASSPQVELSTDTQYFGPGTRLTVL.

J is TRBJ2-2 and V is TRBV14; D call uncertain. Germline V gene lookup returns CDR1 SGHDN and CDR2 FVKESK. This CDR3 spans 14 amino acids. Trimming left V 0 bases short and J 5 bases short, with 7 bases between. CDR3 amino acids: CASSQDLLTGELFF. DNA of the CDR3: TGTGCCAGCAGCCAAGATCTCTTGACCGGGGAGCTGTTTTTT.

The chain couples TRBV12-3 or TRBV12-4 to TRBJ2-7; 11 bases are a match to TRBD2. V gave up 3 bases and J gave up 3 bases; unmatched junction bases: 4. The CDR3 contains 15 residues. The CDR3: CASSLLGTSGYEQYF. DNA for the CDR3: TGTGCCAGCAGTTTGTTAGGGACTAGCGGCTACGAGCAGTACTTC.

This chain joins TRBV24-1 and TRBJ2-1; 7 bases fit TRBD1. Germline CDR1 is KGHDR and CDR2 is SFDVKD. This CDR3 region has 12 residues. J was trimmed by 9 bases and V by 5 bases; bases with no gene match: 3. CDR3 nucleotide sequence: TGTGCCACCAGTGGGCCAGGGGGTGAGCAGTTCTTC. This gives the protein CATSGPGGEQFF.

The chain is built from TRBV28 and TRBJ2-1; TRBD2 matches at 10 bases. The CDR3 sequence is 19 residues long. Unmatched junction bases numbered 13, after V lost 2 bases and J lost 3 bases. Per germline, CDR1 MDHEN and CDR2 SYDVKM. The CDR3 loop is CASSLELAGSLLSYNEQFF. The CDR3 DNA is TGTGCCAGCAGTTTAGAACTAGCGGGATCACTACTTAGCTACAATGAGCAGTTCTTC.

V and J are TRBV12-3 or TRBV12-4 and TRBJ1-3; TRBD1 matches at 7 bases. There are 20 residues in the CDR3. The trim removed 4 bases at V and 0 bases at J, leaving 18 bases unmatched. CDR3 region: CASSSAPTGTDRSSGNTIYF. DNA of the CDR3: TGTGCCAGCAGTTCCGCCCCCACCGGGACAGATCGTAGCTCTGGAAACACCATATATTTT.